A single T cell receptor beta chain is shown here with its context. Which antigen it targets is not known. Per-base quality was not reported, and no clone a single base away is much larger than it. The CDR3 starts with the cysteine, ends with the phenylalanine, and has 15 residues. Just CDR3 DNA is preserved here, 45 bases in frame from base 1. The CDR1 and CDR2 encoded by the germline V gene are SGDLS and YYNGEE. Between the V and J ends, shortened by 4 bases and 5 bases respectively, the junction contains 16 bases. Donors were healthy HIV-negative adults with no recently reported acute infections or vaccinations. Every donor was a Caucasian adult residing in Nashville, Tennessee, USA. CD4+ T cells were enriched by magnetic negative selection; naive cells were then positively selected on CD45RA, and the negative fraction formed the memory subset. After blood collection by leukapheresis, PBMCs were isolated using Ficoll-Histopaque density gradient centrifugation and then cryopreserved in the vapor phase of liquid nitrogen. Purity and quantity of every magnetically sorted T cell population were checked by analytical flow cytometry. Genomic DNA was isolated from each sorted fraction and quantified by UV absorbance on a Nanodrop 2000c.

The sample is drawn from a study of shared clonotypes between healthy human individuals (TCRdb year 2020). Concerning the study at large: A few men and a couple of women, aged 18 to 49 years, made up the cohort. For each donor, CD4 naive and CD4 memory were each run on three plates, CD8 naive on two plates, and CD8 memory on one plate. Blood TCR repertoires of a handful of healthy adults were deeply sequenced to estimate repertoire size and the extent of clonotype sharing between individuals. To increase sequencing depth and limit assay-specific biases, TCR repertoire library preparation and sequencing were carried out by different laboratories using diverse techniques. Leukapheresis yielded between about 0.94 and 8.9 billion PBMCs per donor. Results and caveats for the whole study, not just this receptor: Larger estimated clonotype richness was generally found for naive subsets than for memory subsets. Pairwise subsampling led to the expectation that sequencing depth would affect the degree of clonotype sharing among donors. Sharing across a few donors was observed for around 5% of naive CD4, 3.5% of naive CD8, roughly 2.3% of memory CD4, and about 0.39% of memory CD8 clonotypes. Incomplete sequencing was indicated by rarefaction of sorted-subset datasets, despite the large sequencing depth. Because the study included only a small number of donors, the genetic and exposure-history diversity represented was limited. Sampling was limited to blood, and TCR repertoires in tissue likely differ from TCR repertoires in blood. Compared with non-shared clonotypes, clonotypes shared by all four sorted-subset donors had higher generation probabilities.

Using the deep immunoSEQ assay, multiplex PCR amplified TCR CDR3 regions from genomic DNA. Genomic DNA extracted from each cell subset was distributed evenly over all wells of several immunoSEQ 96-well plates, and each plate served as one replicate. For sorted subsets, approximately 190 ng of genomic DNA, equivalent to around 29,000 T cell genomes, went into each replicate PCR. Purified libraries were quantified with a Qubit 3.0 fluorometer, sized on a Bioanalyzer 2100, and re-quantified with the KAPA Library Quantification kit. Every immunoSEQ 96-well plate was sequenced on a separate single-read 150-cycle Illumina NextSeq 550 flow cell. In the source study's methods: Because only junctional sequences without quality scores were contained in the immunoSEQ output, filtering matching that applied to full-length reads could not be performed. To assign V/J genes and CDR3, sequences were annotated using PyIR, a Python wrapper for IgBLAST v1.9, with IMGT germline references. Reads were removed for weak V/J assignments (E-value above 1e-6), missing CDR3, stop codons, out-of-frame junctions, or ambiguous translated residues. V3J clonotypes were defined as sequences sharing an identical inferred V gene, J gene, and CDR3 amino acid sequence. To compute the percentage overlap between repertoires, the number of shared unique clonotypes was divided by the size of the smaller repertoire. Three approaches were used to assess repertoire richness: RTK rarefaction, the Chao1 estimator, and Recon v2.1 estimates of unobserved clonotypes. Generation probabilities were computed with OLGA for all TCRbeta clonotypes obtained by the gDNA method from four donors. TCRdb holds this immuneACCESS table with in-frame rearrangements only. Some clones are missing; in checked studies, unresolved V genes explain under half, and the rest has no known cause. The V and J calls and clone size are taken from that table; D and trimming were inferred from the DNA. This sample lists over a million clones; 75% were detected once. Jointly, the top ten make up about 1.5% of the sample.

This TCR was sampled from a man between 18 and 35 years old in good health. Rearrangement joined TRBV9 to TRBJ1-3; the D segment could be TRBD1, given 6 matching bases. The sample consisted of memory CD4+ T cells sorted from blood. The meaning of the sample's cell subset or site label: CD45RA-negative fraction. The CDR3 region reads CASSTSGDKRNTIYF. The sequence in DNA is TGTGCCAGCAGCACCTCGGGGGACAAACGAAACACCATATATTTT.